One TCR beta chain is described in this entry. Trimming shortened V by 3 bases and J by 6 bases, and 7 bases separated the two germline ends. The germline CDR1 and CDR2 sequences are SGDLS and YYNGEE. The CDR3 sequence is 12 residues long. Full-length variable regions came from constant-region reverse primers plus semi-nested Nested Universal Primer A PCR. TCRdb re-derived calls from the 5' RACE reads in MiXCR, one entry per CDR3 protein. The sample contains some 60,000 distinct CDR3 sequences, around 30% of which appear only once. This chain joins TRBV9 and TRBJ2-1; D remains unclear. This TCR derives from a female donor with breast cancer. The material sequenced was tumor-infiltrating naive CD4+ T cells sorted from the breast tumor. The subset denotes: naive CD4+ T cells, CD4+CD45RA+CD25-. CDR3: CASSDYTNEQFF. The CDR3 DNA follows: TGTGCCAGCAGCGACTATACCAATGAGCAGTTCTTC. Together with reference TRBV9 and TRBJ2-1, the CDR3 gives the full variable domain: DSGVTQTPKHLITATGQRVTLRCSPRSGDLSVYWYQQSLDQGLQFLIQYYNGEERAKGNILERFSAQQFPDLHSELNLSSLELGDSALYFCASSDYTNEQFFGPGTRLTVL.